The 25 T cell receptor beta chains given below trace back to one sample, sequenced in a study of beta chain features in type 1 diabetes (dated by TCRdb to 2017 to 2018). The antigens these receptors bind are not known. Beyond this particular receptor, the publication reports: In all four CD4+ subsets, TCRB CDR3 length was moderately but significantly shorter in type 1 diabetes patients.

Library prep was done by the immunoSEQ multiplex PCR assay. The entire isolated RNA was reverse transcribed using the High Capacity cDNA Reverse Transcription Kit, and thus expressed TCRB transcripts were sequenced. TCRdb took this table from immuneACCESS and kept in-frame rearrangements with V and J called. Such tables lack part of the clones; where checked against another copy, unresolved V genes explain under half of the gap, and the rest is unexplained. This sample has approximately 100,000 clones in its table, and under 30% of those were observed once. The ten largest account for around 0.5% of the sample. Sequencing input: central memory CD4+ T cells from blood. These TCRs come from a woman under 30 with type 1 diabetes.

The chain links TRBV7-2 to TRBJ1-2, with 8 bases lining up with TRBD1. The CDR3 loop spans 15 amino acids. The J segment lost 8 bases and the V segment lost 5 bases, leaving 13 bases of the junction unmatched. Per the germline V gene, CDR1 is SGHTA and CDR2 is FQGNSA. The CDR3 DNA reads TGTGCCAGCAGCCCCCCCGGACAGGGTGATACGGGCTACACCTTC. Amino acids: CASSPPGQGDTGYTF.

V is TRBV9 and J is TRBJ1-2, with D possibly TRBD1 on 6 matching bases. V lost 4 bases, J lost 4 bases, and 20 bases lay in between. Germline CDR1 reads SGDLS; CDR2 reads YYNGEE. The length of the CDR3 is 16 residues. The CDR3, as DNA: TGTGCCAGCAGCCAGTCATCAGGGGTTAAGGGCTATGGCTACACCTTC. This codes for CASSQSSGVKGYGYTF.

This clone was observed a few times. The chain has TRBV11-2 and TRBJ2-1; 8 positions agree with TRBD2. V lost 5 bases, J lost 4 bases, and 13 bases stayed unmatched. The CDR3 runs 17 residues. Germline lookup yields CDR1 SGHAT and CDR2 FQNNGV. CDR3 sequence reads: CASSPTRASGSYNEQFF. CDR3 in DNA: TGTGCCAGCAGCCCAACTCGGGCCAGCGGGAGTTACAATGAGCAGTTCTTC.

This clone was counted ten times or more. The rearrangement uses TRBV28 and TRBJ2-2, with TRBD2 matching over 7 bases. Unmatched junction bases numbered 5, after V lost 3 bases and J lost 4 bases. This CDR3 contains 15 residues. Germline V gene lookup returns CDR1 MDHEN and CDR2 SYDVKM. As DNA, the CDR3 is TGTGCCAGCAGTTTTGGGAGCGGGACCACCGGGGAGCTGTTTTTT. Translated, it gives CASSFGSGTTGELFF.

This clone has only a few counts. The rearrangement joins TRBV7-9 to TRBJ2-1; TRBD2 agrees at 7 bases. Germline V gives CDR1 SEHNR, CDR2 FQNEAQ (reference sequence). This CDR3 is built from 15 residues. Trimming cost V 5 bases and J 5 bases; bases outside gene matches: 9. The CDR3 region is CASSLHGGTNNEQFF. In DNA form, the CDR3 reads TGTGCCAGCAGCCTCCACGGCGGGACTAACAATGAGCAGTTCTTC.

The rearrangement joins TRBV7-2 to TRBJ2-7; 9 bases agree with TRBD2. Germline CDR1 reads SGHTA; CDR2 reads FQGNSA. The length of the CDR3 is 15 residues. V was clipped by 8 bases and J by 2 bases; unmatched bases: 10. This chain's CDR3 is CASGYGRGGAYEQYV. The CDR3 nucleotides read TGTGCCAGCGGGTATGGGCGGGGGGGTGCCTACGAGCAGTACGTC.

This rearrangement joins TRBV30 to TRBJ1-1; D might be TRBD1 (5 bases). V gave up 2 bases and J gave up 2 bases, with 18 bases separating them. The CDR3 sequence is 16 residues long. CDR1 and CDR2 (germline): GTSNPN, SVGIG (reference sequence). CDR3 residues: CAWSLSGGGRNTEAFF. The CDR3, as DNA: TGTGCCTGGAGTTTATCCGGGGGGGGGAGAAACACTGAAGCTTTCTTT.

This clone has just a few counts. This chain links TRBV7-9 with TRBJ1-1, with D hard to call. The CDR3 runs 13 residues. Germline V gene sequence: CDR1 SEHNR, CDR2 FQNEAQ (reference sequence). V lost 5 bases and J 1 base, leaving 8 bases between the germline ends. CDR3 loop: CASSNRGNTEAFF. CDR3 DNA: TGTGCCAGCAGCAACCGCGGGAACACTGAAGCTTTCTTT.

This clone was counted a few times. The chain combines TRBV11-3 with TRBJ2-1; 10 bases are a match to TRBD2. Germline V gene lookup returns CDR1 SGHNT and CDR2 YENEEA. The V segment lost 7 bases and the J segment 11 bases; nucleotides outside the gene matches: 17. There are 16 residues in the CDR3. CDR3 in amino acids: CASTSGASGTSVKQFF. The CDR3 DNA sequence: TGTGCCAGCACCTCGGGGGCCTCCGGGACTAGCGTTAAGCAGTTCTTC.

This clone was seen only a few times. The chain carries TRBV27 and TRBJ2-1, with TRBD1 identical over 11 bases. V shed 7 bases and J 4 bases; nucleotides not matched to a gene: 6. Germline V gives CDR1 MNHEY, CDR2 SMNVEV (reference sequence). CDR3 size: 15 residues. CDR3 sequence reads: CASTLGQGAYNEQFF. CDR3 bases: TGTGCCAGCACCCTTGGACAGGGGGCGTACAATGAGCAGTTCTTC.

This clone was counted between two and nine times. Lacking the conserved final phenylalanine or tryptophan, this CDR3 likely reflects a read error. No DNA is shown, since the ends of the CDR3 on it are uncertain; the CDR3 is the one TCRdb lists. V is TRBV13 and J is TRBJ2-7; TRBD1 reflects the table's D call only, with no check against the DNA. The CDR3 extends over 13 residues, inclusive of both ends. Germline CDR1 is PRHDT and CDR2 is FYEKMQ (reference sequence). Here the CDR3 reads CASSLVLSTGGIS.

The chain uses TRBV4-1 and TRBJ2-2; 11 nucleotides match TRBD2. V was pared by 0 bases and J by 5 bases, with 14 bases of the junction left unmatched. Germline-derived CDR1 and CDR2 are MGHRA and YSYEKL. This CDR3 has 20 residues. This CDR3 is CASSQERFGSGRASTGELFF. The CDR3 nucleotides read TGCGCCAGCAGCCAAGAAAGGTTCGGTAGCGGGAGGGCCAGTACCGGGGAGCTGTTTTTT.

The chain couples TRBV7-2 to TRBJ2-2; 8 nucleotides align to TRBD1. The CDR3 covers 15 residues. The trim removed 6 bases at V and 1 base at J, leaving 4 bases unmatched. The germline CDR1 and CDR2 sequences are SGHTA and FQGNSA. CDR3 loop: CASSGQGRNTGELFF. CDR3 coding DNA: TGTGCCAGCAGTGGACAGGGAAGGAACACCGGGGAGCTGTTTTTT.

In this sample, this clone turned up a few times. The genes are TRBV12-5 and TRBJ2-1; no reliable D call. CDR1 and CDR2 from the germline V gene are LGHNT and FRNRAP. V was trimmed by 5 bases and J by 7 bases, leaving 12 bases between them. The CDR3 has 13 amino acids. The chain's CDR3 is CASGPTRHNEQFF. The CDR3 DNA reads TGTGCTAGTGGTCCCACTCGTCATAATGAGCAGTTCTTC.

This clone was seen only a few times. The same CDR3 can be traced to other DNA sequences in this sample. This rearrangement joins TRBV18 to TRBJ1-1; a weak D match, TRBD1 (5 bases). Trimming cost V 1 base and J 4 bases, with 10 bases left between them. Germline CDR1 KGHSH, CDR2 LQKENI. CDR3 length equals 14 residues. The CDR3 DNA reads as TGTGCCAGCTCACCACAGGGGACTGGCACTGAAGCTTTCTTT. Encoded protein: CASSPQGTGTEAFF.

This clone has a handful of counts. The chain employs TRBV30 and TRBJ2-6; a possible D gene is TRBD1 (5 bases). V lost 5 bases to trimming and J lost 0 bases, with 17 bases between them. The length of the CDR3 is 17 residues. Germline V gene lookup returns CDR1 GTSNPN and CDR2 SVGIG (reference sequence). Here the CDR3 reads CAWGWTAGLSGANVLTF. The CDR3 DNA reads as TGTGCCTGGGGCTGGACGGCAGGGCTCTCTGGGGCCAACGTCCTGACTTTC. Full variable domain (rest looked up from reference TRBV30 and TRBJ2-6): SQTIHQWPATLVQPVGSPLSLECTVEGTSNPNLYWYRQAAGRGLQLLFYSVGIGQISSEVPQNLSASRPQDRQFILSSKKLLLSDSGFYLCAWGWTAGLSGANVLTFGAGSRLTVL.

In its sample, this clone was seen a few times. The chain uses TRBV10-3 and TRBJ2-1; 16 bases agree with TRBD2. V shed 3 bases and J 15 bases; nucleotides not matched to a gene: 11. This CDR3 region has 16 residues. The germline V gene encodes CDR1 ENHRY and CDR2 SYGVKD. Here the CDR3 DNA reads TGTGCCATCAGTGATTCCGGGACTAGCGGGAGGGCCGCGCCGTTCTTC. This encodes CAISDSGTSGRAAPFF.

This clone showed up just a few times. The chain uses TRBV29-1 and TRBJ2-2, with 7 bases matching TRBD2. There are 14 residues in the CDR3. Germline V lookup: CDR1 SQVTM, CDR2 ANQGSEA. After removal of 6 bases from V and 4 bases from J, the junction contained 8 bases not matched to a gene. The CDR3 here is CSVAGLYSTGELFF. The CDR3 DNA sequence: TGCAGCGTCGCGGGACTATACTCCACCGGGGAGCTGTTTTTT.

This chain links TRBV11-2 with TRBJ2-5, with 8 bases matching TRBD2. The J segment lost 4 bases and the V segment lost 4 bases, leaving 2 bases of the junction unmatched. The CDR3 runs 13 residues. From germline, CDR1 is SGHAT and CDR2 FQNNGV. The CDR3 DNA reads TGTGCCAGCAGCTCCGGGAGGGGAGAGACCCAGTACTTC. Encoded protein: CASSSGRGETQYF.

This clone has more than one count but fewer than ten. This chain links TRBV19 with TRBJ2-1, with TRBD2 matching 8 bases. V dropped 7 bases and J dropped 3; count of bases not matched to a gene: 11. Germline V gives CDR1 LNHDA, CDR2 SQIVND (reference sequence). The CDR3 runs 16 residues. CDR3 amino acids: CASKRSGSGIYNEQFF. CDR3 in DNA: TGTGCCAGTAAGCGGAGCGGGAGTGGGATCTACAATGAGCAGTTCTTC.

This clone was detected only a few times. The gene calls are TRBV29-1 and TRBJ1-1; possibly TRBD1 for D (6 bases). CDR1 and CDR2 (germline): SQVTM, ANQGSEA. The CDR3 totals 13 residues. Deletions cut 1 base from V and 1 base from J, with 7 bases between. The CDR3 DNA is TGCAGCGTTGAAGGGACAGCGAACACTGAAGCTTTCTTT. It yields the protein CSVEGTANTEAFF. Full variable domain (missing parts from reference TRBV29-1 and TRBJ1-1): SAVISQKPSRDICQRGTSLTIQCQVDSQVTMMFWYRQQPGQSLTLIATANQGSEATYESGFVIDKFPISRPNLTFSTLTVSNMSPEDSSIYLCSVEGTANTEAFFGQGTRLTVV.

CDR3 residues: CASSQVQRVTDTQYF. DNA of the CDR3: TGTGCCAGCAGCCAAGTACAACGGGTCACAGATACGCAGTATTTT. The V call is TRBV16, the J call TRBJ2-3; D is uncertain. The V gene lost 2 bases and the J gene lost 2 bases, with 11 bases spanning the gap. This CDR3 region has 15 residues. Per the germline V gene, CDR1 is KGHSY and CDR2 is FQNENV.

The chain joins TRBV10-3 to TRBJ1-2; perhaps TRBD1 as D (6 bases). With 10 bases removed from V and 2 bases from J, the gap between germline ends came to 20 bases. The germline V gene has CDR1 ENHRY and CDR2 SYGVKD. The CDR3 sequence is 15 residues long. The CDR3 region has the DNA TGTGCCACGACGGACGACTCTCAGGGGAACTATGGCTACACCTTC. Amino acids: CATTDDSQGNYGYTF.

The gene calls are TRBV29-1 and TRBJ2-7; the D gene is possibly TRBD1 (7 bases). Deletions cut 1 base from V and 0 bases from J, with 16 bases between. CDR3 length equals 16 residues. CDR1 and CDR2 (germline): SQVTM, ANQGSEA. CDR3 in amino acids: CSVEAPQGGLSYEQYF. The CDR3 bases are TGCAGCGTTGAAGCCCCCCAGGGGGGCCTCTCCTACGAGCAGTACTTC.

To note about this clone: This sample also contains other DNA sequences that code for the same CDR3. In DNA form, the CDR3 reads TGTGCCAGCAGCTTAGCGGGAGGGGTGGAGACCCAGTACTTC. It codes for CASSLAGGVETQYF. This rearrangement joins TRBV7-2 to TRBJ2-5; 7 bases line up with TRBD2. V dropped 0 bases and J dropped 5; count of bases not matched to a gene: 3. The CDR3 extends over 14 amino acids. The germline V gene has CDR1 SGHTA and CDR2 FQGNSA.